This T cell receptor beta chain stems from a study of graft-versus-host responses after intestinal transplantation. As for the study in general: Uniformly, recipients were administered anti-thymocyte globulin induction with subsequent tacrolimus and steroids for 3 to 4 years. Findings and caveats of the study: GvH clones surfaced in recipient marrow, some emerging earlier in ileum or blood.

Germline values: CDR1 SNHLY, CDR2 FYNNEI. V lost 1 base and J 0 bases, leaving 18 bases between the germline ends. This CDR3 is built from 19 residues. Only in-frame clones appear in the TCRdb table, and some are missing; sequencing was by immunoSEQ multiplex PCR. The sample includes about 54,000 clones, more than 80% of them seen just once. As to this clone: Its antigen is unknown.

The origin of this receptor is a human patient who received an intestinal transplant, so some T cells may come from the graft donor. Specimen: PBMCs, collected nearly 670 days after intestinal transplant. The chain couples TRBV2 to TRBJ2-2; TRBD1 might be the D (5 bases). The CDR3: CASSEVGDYGSTNTGELFF. The CDR3 nucleotides are TGTGCCAGCAGTGAAGTAGGGGATTATGGGTCGACGAACACCGGGGAGCTGTTTTTT.